The 5 T cell receptor beta chains reported below all come from one sample, sequenced in a study of blood T cells in healthy people across ages. Through a sample-barcoded 5' primer and a J-beta primer mix, a second PCR was run for 7 to 11 cycles. TCRdb recomputed calls from the 5' RACE reads with MiXCR, one row per CDR3 protein. The table has approximately 800,000 distinct CDR3 sequences, 35% to 60% seen once; the top ten hold about a sixth. Sequences were obtained from blood. These receptors were taken from a man older than 75 in good health.

V gene TRBV7-2 combines with J gene TRBJ2-5, with TRBD2 as a possible D gene (5 bases). Trimming stripped 5 bases from V and 11 bases from J, with 30 bases between. CDR1 and CDR2 (germline): SGHTA, FQGNSA. The CDR3 runs to 17 residues. CDR3 DNA sequence: TGTGCCAGCAGCATACTCCGGGATTCCAAAATTAGCAATGAGCAGTACTTC. Translation: CASSILRDSKISNEQYF.

The chain has TRBV7-2 and TRBJ1-5; TRBD1 might be the D (6 bases). The CDR3 runs 15 residues. The germline V gene has CDR1 SGHTA and CDR2 FQGNSA. V gave up 5 bases and J gave up 4 bases, with 15 bases separating them. CDR3 nucleotide sequence: TGTGCCAGCAGCATACAGGGAAGGGTAAATCAGCCCCAGCATTTT. Its protein product is CASSIQGRVNQPQHF.

This clonotype has more than one count but fewer than ten. The gene calls are TRBV27 and TRBJ2-3; 10 bases fit TRBD2. The CDR3 is 15 amino acids. V lost 4 bases, J lost 0 bases, and 1 base stayed unmatched. Germline-derived CDR1 and CDR2 are MNHEY and SMNVEV (reference sequence). CDR3 amino acids: CASSSTSGSTDTQYF. CDR3 sequence (DNA): TGTGCCAGCAGTTCGACTAGCGGGAGCACAGATACGCAGTATTTT.

For this clonotype: At one of its ends the junction is not consistent with the germline gene, which may arise from a read error. This chain joins TRBV20-1 and TRBJ1-3; tentative D call: TRBD1 (5 bases). Germline values: CDR1 DFQATT, CDR2 SNEGSKA (reference sequence). CDR3 length: 14 amino acids. As DNA, the CDR3 is TGCAGTGCGGGGAATGGGGACTCTGGAAACGCCATATATTTT. This codes for CSAGNGDSGNAIYF.

This clonotype was observed a handful of times. This chain connects TRBV7-3 to TRBJ2-1; no clear D gene. Trimming pared 4 bases from V and 5 bases from J, leaving 9 bases between. The CDR3 loop spans 13 amino acids. CDR1 is SGHTA, CDR2 FQGTGA, per germline. The CDR3 loop reads CASSSGRDNEQFF. Here the CDR3 DNA reads TGTGCCAGCAGCTCTGGACGGGACAATGAGCAGTTCTTC. The complete variable domain, with remaining parts taken from reference TRBV7-3 and TRBJ2-1, reads GAGVSQTPSNKVTEKGKYVELRCDPISGHTALYWYRQSLGQGPEFLIYFQGTGAADDSGLPNDRFFAVRPEGSVSTLKIQRTERGDSAVYLCASSSGRDNEQFFGPGTRLTVL.